These 19 T cell receptor beta chains were all obtained from the same sample, sequenced in a study of long-term antiretroviral therapy in people with HIV. Researchers ran immunoSEQ v3.0 at survey level. The data were produced by immunoSEQ multiplex PCR, yet TCRdb's version contains in-frame clones alone and is incomplete. Of fewer than 10,000 clones listed, roughly 84% were seen once; the top ten hold 9.3%. The sample consisted of unsorted PBMCs, taken 0.3 years before starting antiretroviral therapy. These receptors were taken from a man under 40 with HIV.

This clone has more than one count but fewer than ten. The V gene is TRBV5-1, the J gene TRBJ2-3, with D perhaps TRBD1 (6 bases). CDR3 length equals 14 residues. In germline, CDR1 is SGHRS, CDR2 YFSETQ. The V gene lost 3 bases and the J gene lost 4 bases, with 12 bases spanning the gap. The CDR3 DNA reads as TGCGCCAGCAGCTCCCAGGGGCCCCCAGATACGCAGTATTTT. It is translated as CASSSQGPPDTQYF.

This sequence joins TRBV6-6 and TRBJ2-1; either TRBD1 or TRBD2 may supply D (5 bases each). V was cut by 7 bases and J by 3 bases, with 16 bases left in between. This CDR3 is built from 15 residues. From germline, CDR1 is MNHNY and CDR2 SVGAGI (reference sequence). CDR3 coding DNA: TGTGCCAGCAATGAGGGAAGGGGCTTCTACAATGAGCAGTTCTTC. As protein: CASNEGRGFYNEQFF.

The V call is TRBV7-8, the J call TRBJ2-7, with TRBD2 matching over 11 bases. There are 15 residues in the CDR3. V shed 5 bases and J 7 bases; nucleotides not matched to a gene: 10. The germline V gene encodes CDR1 SGHVS and CDR2 FQNEAQ. The CDR3 reads CASSSRTSGSLEQYF. Written as DNA, the CDR3 is TGTGCCAGCAGCAGTAGGACTAGCGGGTCCTTAGAGCAGTACTTC.

This sequence joins TRBV6-6 and TRBJ1-1, with 9 positions matching TRBD1. The ends lost 2 bases at V and 0 bases at J; junction bases unmatched: 4. Germline V gives CDR1 MNHNY, CDR2 SVGAGI (reference sequence). This CDR3 region has 16 residues. As DNA, the CDR3 is TGTGCCAGCAGTTACCCGGGACAGGGCGTGAACACTGAAGCTTTCTTT. This gives the protein CASSYPGQGVNTEAFF.

Remarks on this clone: One end of the junction fails to match germline, which may point to a read error. The V call is TRBV11-2, the J call TRBJ1-4, with 7 bases aligning to TRBD1. CDR1 and CDR2 (germline): SGHAT, FQNNGV. The CDR3 covers 12 residues. CDR3 region: CASSLATGLPRF. DNA of the CDR3: TGTGCCAGCAGCTTAGCGACAGGGCTACCCCGATTT.

This clone was recorded once. The chain links TRBV27 to TRBJ2-1; 7 positions match TRBD2. Looked up from germline, CDR1 is MNHEY and CDR2 is SMNVEV (reference sequence). Trimming took 6 bases from V and 3 from J; bases not matched to a gene: 8. The CDR3 sequence is 15 residues long. The CDR3 DNA sequence: TGTGCCAGCAGGGAAGGGACTATACTCTACAATGAGCAGTTCTTC. Amino acids: CASREGTILYNEQFF.

V usage is TRBV30 and J usage is TRBJ2-2; D is uncertain. Trimming removed 8 bases at V and 5 bases at J, with 6 bases between. CDR3 length equals 10 residues. Germline CDR1 is GTSNPN and CDR2 is SVGIG (reference sequence). CDR3 region: CASETGELFF. In DNA, the CDR3 is TGTGCCAGTGAGACCGGGGAGCTGTTTTTT.

The chain links TRBV7-9 to TRBJ1-2; D is uncertain. The CDR3 runs 11 residues. Trimming stripped 6 bases from V and 6 bases from J, with 8 bases between. In germline, CDR1 is SEHNR, CDR2 FQNEAQ (reference sequence). The CDR3 nucleotides read TGTGCCAGCAGTCGAGGCGATGGCTACACCTTC. This translates into CASSRGDGYTF.

This clone was seen only once. This chain joins TRBV10-2 and TRBJ2-7; D not resolved. The CDR3 is made up of 12 amino acids. Germline lookup yields CDR1 WSHSY and CDR2 SAAADI. Trimming removed 4 bases at V and 4 bases at J, with 8 bases between. CDR3 coding DNA: TGCGCCAGCAGTGGGAGTGCTTACGAGCAGTACTTC. Its translation: CASSGSAYEQYF.

This clone showed up just a few times. The rearrangement uses TRBV6-5 and TRBJ2-1; D is perhaps TRBD2 (6 bases). The germline V gene encodes CDR1 MNHEY and CDR2 SVGAGI. CDR3 length equals 13 residues. V lost 8 bases and J 5 bases, leaving 13 bases between the germline ends. As DNA, the CDR3 is TGTGCCAGCGCGGAGGGCCTCGACAATGAGCAGTTCTTC. Translating it yields CASAEGLDNEQFF.

The V call is TRBV5-6, the J call TRBJ1-2, with a possible D match to TRBD1 (6 bases). The CDR3 extends over 13 amino acids. Trimming cost V 4 bases and J 4 bases, with 11 bases left between them. Germline V gene sequence: CDR1 SGHDT, CDR2 YYEEEE. This CDR3 is CASSRTDTYGYTF. As DNA, the CDR3 is TGTGCCAGCAGCCGGACAGATACCTATGGCTACACCTTC.

The chain links TRBV29-1 to TRBJ1-2; 10 bases are a match to TRBD1. Germline lookup yields CDR1 SQVTM and CDR2 ANQGSEA. Trimming cost V 3 bases and J 2 bases; bases outside gene matches: 9. The CDR3 length is 16 residues. CDR3 protein: CSVDARGDRGNYGYTF. Here the CDR3 DNA reads TGCAGCGTTGACGCAAGGGGGGACAGGGGAAACTATGGCTACACCTTC. Full variable domain (rest looked up from reference TRBV29-1 and TRBJ1-2): SAVISQKPSRDICQRGTSLTIQCQVDSQVTMMFWYRQQPGQSLTLIATANQGSEATYESGFVIDKFPISRPNLTFSTLTVSNMSPEDSSIYLCSVDARGDRGNYGYTFGSGTRLTVV.

The chain has TRBV14 and TRBJ2-2; D is ambiguous. Trimming left V 1 base short and J 3 bases short, with 3 bases between. CDR3 length: 13 residues. Germline V lookup: CDR1 SGHDN, CDR2 FVKESK. DNA of the CDR3: TGTGCCAGCAGCCAAGTTTACACCGGGGAGCTGTTTTTT. It translates to CASSQVYTGELFF.

This clone appeared a single time. The rearrangement uses TRBV18 and TRBJ1-1; D may be TRBD1 (5 bases). The CDR3 totals 14 residues. Trimming shortened V by 1 base and J by 1 base, and 7 bases separated the two germline ends. Germline CDR1 is KGHSH and CDR2 is LQKENI. CDR3: CASSPLRGNTEAFF. The CDR3 nucleotides are TGTGCCAGCTCACCACTGAGGGGGAACACTGAAGCTTTCTTT.

The chain couples TRBV5-8 to TRBJ2-2; 9 positions agree with TRBD1. The trim removed 3 bases at V and 6 bases at J, leaving 0 bases unmatched. The CDR3 loop spans 13 amino acids. From germline, CDR1 is SGHTS and CDR2 YDEGEE. CDR3 protein: CASSWTGAGELFF. CDR3 nucleotides: TGTGCCAGCAGCTGGACAGGGGCCGGGGAGCTGTTTTTT.

The chain is built from TRBV30 and TRBJ1-5; no firm D call. Trimming pared 1 base from V and 7 bases from J, leaving 8 bases between. The CDR3 is 12 amino acids. Germline assignment: CDR1 GTSNPN and CDR2 SVGIG (reference sequence). The CDR3 protein is CAWSGEGQPQHF. The CDR3 DNA is TGTGCCTGGAGTGGGGAGGGCCAGCCCCAGCATTTT.

The V and J genes are TRBV7-2 and TRBJ2-5; tentative D call: TRBD2 (7 bases). The J call is uncertain, as TRBJ2-7 better fits the DNA end. Per the germline V gene, CDR1 is SGHTA and CDR2 is FQGNSA. The CDR3 is made up of 17 amino acids. In DNA, the CDR3 is TGTGCCAGCAGCTTATTGGGCGGGGGCCAGTTTAGAGACGAGCAGTACTTC. Amino acids: CASSLLGGGQFRDEQYF.

This clone came up a few times. The chain combines TRBV5-1 with TRBJ2-1; TRBD1 is a possible D gene (6 bases). The CDR3 contains 16 residues. The germline V and J ends were trimmed by 0 bases and 2 bases, with 12 bases remaining between them. Germline V CDR1 and CDR2: SGHRS, YFSETQ. CDR3 residues: CASSLVSTGAYNEQFF. The CDR3 DNA is TGCGCCAGCAGCTTGGTCTCGACAGGAGCCTACAATGAGCAGTTCTTC. Filled out from reference TRBV5-1 and TRBJ2-1, the complete variable domain reads KAGVTQTPRYLIKTRGQQVTLSCSPISGHRSVSWYQQTPGQGLQFLFEYFSETQRNKGNFPGRFSGRQFSNSRSEMNVSTLELGDSALYLCASSLVSTGAYNEQFFGPGTRLTVL.

The V gene is TRBV5-6, the J gene TRBJ2-2; 7 bases agree with TRBD1. The CDR3 has 16 residues. V dropped 3 bases and J dropped 0; count of bases not matched to a gene: 5. Looked up from germline, CDR1 is SGHDT and CDR2 is YYEEEE. The CDR3 bases are TGTGCCAGCAGCTGGCGTACAGGGGCGAACACCGGGGAGCTGTTTTTT. Residues: CASSWRTGANTGELFF.